Listed below are T cell receptor beta chains from one sample, sequenced in a study of T-cell memory formation after mild COVID-19. Using its own MiXCR run on the 5' RACE reads, TCRdb lists one record per CDR3 protein. In the table there are fewer than 700,000 distinct CDR3 sequences, over 15% of which are singletons. Sequenced material: PBMCs or a T cell subset sorted from them (not recorded which). The receptors come from an adult woman who had mild COVID-19 (a few samples of this study predate the infection). Cell type and time point are not known. Both conserved end residues are part of each CDR3. D genes are given only for firm matches. Part of the rows lack a size; the others show once, few, many or a class for expanded clones.

v_call,clone_size,j_call,d_call,cdr3_nt,cdr3_aa
TRBV7-8,.,TRBJ1-2,.,TGTTCCAGCAGCTTAGAAGTAAACTATGGCTACACCTTC,CSSSLEVNYGYTF
TRBV10-3,many,TRBJ1-6,.,TGTGCCCCGTCCGGGGGACCCGATAATTCACCCCTCCACTTT,CAPSGGPDNSPLHF
TRBV7-6,.,TRBJ2-1,TRBD2,TGTGCCAGCAGCTTGGTTGCGGGAGTGGGGAATGAGCAGTTCTTC,CASSLVAGVGNEQFF
TRBV6-5,few,TRBJ2-7,TRBD1,TGTGCCAGCAGTTACAGGGGGCCCTACGAGCAGTACTTC,CASSYRGPYEQYF
TRBV30,.,TRBJ1-2,.,TGTGCCTGGAGTGTACGAGCCACCGTGAGCAACTATGGCTACACCTTC,CAWSVRATVSNYGYTF
TRBV20-1,.,TRBJ2-3,.,TGCAGTGCTAGATCAGGGGGCGGGAGACTAGCAGTCGGCACAGATACGCAGTATTTT,CSARSGGGRLAVGTDTQYF
TRBV7-2,.,TRBJ1-1,.,TGTGCCAGCAGCTTCGAGGGATGGAACACTGAAGCTTTCTTT,CASSFEGWNTEAFF
TRBV19,.,TRBJ2-5,TRBD1,TGTGCCAGTAGTTGGGGGACAGGGCAGGAAGAGACCCAGTACTTC,CASSWGTGQEETQYF
TRBV12-3/TRBV12-4,few,TRBJ2-3,.,TGTGCCAGCAGTTTAGGGAGGAAGGCAGATACGCGGTATTTT,CASSLGRKADTRYF
TRBV30,few,TRBJ2-3,.,TGTGCCTGGAGTGTACAGGGAACCACAGATACGCAGTATTTT,CAWSVQGTTDTQYF
TRBV6-6,.,TRBJ1-5,.,TGTGCCAGCGGTAAAAGGAATGGCGAGCCCCAGCATTTT,CASGKRNGEPQHF
TRBV20-1,.,TRBJ2-7,.,TGCAGTGCTAGAGACCAGGGGAGCTCCTACGAGCAGTACTTC,CSARDQGSSYEQYF
TRBV4-3,few,TRBJ2-2,TRBD2,TGCGCCAGCAGCCATTTGGGACTAGCGGGGCAGAACACCGGGGAGCTGTTTTTT,CASSHLGLAGQNTGELFF
TRBV12-3/TRBV12-4,.,TRBJ2-5,.,TGTGCCAGCAGTTTTTTCAGCTGGAGGGGGCGGAATCTGAAGACCCAGTACTTC,CASSFFSWRGRNLKTQYF
TRBV6-5,few,TRBJ2-2,TRBD2,TGTGCCAGCAGTTACGGCGGGAGGGTGCAGAACGGGGAGCTGTTTTTT,CASSYGGRVQNGELFF
TRBV7-6,few,TRBJ2-7,TRBD2,TGTGCCAGCAGTCCCCTAGCGGGGGAGGTTTACGAGCAGTACTTC,CASSPLAGEVYEQYF
TRBV29-1,few,TRBJ2-7,.,TGCAGCGTTGAAGCCGGCTTACTAGCAGGGAGTCTCGAGCAGTACTTC,CSVEAGLLAGSLEQYF
TRBV19,.,TRBJ2-1,TRBD2,TGTGCCAGTACCCACTTTAGCGGGGGTTACAATGAGCAGTTCTTC,CASTHFSGGYNEQFF
TRBV29-1,few,TRBJ2-3,.,TGCAGCCTGAGGGACCAAAGCACAGATACGCAGTATTTT,CSLRDQSTDTQYF
TRBV24-1,few,TRBJ2-1,.,TGTGCCACCAGTCCACCCTTGGCGGTGGATGAGCAGTTCTTC,CATSPPLAVDEQFF